The 16 T cell receptor beta chains in this list originate from one sample, sequenced in a study of shared clonotypes between healthy human individuals. The method was immunoSEQ multiplex PCR; TCRdb's version includes in-frame clones alone and lacks a portion of them. The table lists almost 750,000 clones, about two thirds of them singletons, with less than 2% in the top ten. Sample: memory CD4+ T cells sorted from blood. This sample's subset: CD45RA-negative fraction. The receptors originated from a woman aged 25 to 39 in good health.

The chain is built from TRBV7-2 and TRBJ1-1; D is perhaps TRBD1 (6 bases). Germline V gene data show CDR1 as SGHTA and CDR2 as FQGNSA. The CDR3 sequence is 13 residues long. Trimming pared 4 bases from V and 6 bases from J, leaving 12 bases between. The CDR3 loop reads CASSSPTGAEAFF. DNA of the CDR3: TGTGCCAGCAGCTCACCGACAGGAGCTGAAGCTTTCTTT.

The chain employs TRBV5-1 and TRBJ2-5; no clear D gene. Germline CDR1 SGHRS, CDR2 YFSETQ. This CDR3 has 12 residues. The germline V and J ends were trimmed by 3 bases and 4 bases, with 7 bases remaining between them. As DNA, the CDR3 is TGCGCCAGCAGCTCCCTGATAGAGACCCAGTACTTC. Protein product: CASSSLIETQYF. The entire variable domain, with the rest obtained from reference TRBV5-1 and TRBJ2-5, is as follows: KAGVTQTPRYLIKTRGQQVTLSCSPISGHRSVSWYQQTPGQGLQFLFEYFSETQRNKGNFPGRFSGRQFSNSRSEMNVSTLELGDSALYLCASSSLIETQYFGPGTRLLVL.

Note on this clone: Additional DNA sequences in this sample encode the identical CDR3. The gene calls are TRBV10-3 and TRBJ1-1; D remains ambiguous. Per the germline V gene, CDR1 is ENHRY and CDR2 is SYGVKD. The CDR3 has 13 amino acids. V dropped 4 bases and J dropped 2 bases, with 8 bases sitting between them. In nucleotides, the CDR3 is TGTGCCATCAGTGGCCCCGGAAACACTGAAGCTTTCTTT. Protein sequence: CAISGPGNTEAFF.

The chain recombines TRBV5-1 with TRBJ1-3; D is unresolved. V lost 0 bases to trimming and J lost 2 bases, with 12 bases between them. This CDR3 has 16 residues. The germline CDR1 and CDR2 sequences are SGHRS and YFSETQ. The CDR3 sequence is CASSLAVNWAGNTIYF. CDR3 DNA sequence: TGCGCCAGCAGCTTGGCGGTTAACTGGGCTGGAAACACCATATATTTT.

The chain has TRBV19 and TRBJ2-5; 7 bases are a match to TRBD2. The CDR3 loop spans 14 amino acids. Germline V CDR1 and CDR2: LNHDA, SQIVND (reference sequence). The J segment lost 5 bases and the V segment lost 1 base, leaving 4 bases of the junction unmatched. The CDR3 DNA is TGTGCCAGTAGTATAGGGGAGGGGACGGAGACCCAGTACTTC. This gives the protein CASSIGEGTETQYF.

The chain links TRBV27 to TRBJ1-5; 7 bases fit TRBD1. This CDR3 is built from 17 residues. The V gene end was trimmed by 5 bases and the J gene end by 4 bases; junction bases not matched to a gene: 14. Germline V lookup: CDR1 MNHEY, CDR2 SMNVEV (reference sequence). CDR3 DNA: TGTGCCAGCAGTCCCTCAAGCCACAGGGGTGGAAATCAGCCCCAGCATTTT. Translated: CASSPSSHRGGNQPQHF.

At least ten counts were recorded for this clone. The J gene is TRBJ2-6, the V gene TRBV19; TRBD2 aligns across 9 bases. After removal of 5 bases from V and 0 bases from J, the junction contained 8 bases not matched to a gene. CDR3 length: 18 amino acids. Germline CDR1 LNHDA, CDR2 SQIVND (reference sequence). CDR3 protein: CASSLGLAKNSGANVLTF. The CDR3 nucleotides are TGTGCCAGTAGTCTAGGACTAGCGAAAAACTCTGGGGCCAACGTCCTGACTTTC.

This chain links TRBV27 with TRBJ1-1; D remains ambiguous. CDR1 and CDR2 (germline): MNHEY, SMNVEV (reference sequence). The CDR3 totals 13 residues. Trimming stripped 4 bases from V and 1 base from J, with 7 bases between. Written as DNA, the CDR3 is TGTGCCAGCAGTTCGACACCGAACACTGAAGCTTTCTTT. This codes for CASSSTPNTEAFF.

V and J are TRBV29-1 and TRBJ1-2; 12 bases align to TRBD1. Germline CDR1 is SQVTM and CDR2 is ANQGSEA. CDR3 length equals 14 residues. V was pared by 8 bases and J by 7 bases, with 11 bases of the junction left unmatched. CDR3 coding DNA: TGCAGCCACAGCGGGGACAGGGGGCTGGGTGGCTACACCTTC. Translation gives CSHSGDRGLGGYTF.

In this sample, this clone turned up a few times. This chain links TRBV5-8 with TRBJ2-7; 9 nucleotides line up with TRBD1. From germline, CDR1 is SGHTS and CDR2 YDEGEE. V lost 3 bases, J lost 3 bases, and 7 bases stayed unmatched. This CDR3 has 15 residues. The CDR3 loop reads CASSSPRQGGYEQYF. CDR3 bases: TGTGCCAGCAGCTCGCCCCGACAGGGGGGCTACGAGCAGTACTTC.

This clone was seen only a few times. The DNA for the CDR3 is TGTGCCAGCAGCTTGGAACAGGGGGTCGGCACAGATACGCAGTATTTT. The encoded protein is CASSLEQGVGTDTQYF. V usage is TRBV5-8 and J usage is TRBJ2-3, with 8 bases identical to TRBD1. Germline V gives CDR1 SGHTS, CDR2 YDEGEE. The ends lost 0 bases at V and 1 base at J; junction bases unmatched: 4. There are 16 residues in the CDR3.

This rearrangement joins TRBV27 to TRBJ1-5, with D unclear. Trimming shortened V by 5 bases and J by 0 bases, and 8 bases separated the two germline ends. This CDR3 is 14 amino acids long. Germline-derived CDR1 and CDR2 are MNHEY and SMNVEV (reference sequence). The CDR3 reads CASSAYSSNQPQHF. The DNA for the CDR3 is TGTGCCAGCAGTGCATACAGTAGCAATCAGCCCCAGCATTTT.

The chain combines TRBV6-5 with TRBJ1-1; no clear D. Germline assignment: CDR1 MNHEY and CDR2 SVGAGI. Trimming shortened V by 6 bases and J by 1 base, and 12 bases separated the two germline ends. This CDR3 comprises 14 residues. CDR3 bases: TGTGCCAGCAGGCCTAACCGTCAGAACACTGAAGCTTTCTTT. Protein product: CASRPNRQNTEAFF.

J is TRBJ2-3 and V is TRBV6-5; D call uncertain. Germline V gene lookup returns CDR1 MNHEY and CDR2 SVGAGI. CDR3 length: 12 amino acids. Trimming stripped 6 bases from V and 4 bases from J, with 8 bases between. This chain's CDR3 is CASRNRADTQYF. The CDR3 DNA reads as TGTGCCAGCAGAAATAGGGCAGATACGCAGTATTTT.

The chain is built from TRBV9 and TRBJ2-2, with unresolved D. Deletions cut 4 bases from V and 3 bases from J, with 16 bases between. Germline V CDR1 and CDR2: SGDLS, YYNGEE. The CDR3 has 16 amino acids. The CDR3, as DNA: TGTGCCAGCAGCCCCCCCGGAAGCTCCTACACCGGGGAGCTGTTTTTT. Translating it yields CASSPPGSSYTGELFF.

The chain recombines TRBV28 with TRBJ2-1; TRBD1 agrees at 10 bases. V shed 6 bases, J shed 3 bases, and the junction held 26 bases outside the gene matches. This CDR3 has 22 amino acids. Germline V gives CDR1 MDHEN, CDR2 SYDVKM. CDR3 residues: CASRPSGTGTQGTGVYYNEQFF. The CDR3 DNA reads TGTGCCAGCAGACCCAGCGGCACGGGGACCCAGGGGACAGGGGTCTACTACAATGAGCAGTTCTTC.